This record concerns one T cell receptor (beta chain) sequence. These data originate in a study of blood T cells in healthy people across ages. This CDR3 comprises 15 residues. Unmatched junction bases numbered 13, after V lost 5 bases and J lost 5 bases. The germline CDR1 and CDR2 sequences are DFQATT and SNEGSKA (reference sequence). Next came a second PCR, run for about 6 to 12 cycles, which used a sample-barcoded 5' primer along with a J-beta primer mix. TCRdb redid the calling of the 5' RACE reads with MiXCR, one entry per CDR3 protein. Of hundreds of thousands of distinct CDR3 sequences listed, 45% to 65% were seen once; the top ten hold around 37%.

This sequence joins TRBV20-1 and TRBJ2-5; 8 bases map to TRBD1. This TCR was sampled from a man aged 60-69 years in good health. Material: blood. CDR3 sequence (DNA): TGCAGTGCTTCCGCCAGGACAGGGATTCGGGAGACCCAGTACTTC. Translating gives CSASARTGIRETQYF.